Detailed here is one T cell receptor beta chain. This sample was included in a study of control samples from healthy donors and cancer patients. Germline-derived CDR1 and CDR2 are KGHDR and SFDVKD. The CDR3 runs 16 residues. The V gene lost 4 bases and the J gene lost 7 bases, with 19 bases spanning the gap. The table came from immunoSEQ multiplex PCR; TCRdb's copy has only in-frame clones and leaves some out. The sample shows over 45,000 clones, approximately 89% of them seen only once. The clonotype comes from a man aged 40-49 years with colorectal cancer. Sequenced: PBMCs. The rearrangement joins TRBV24-1 to TRBJ2-1; D might be TRBD1 or TRBD2, each matching 6 bases. CDR3 amino acids: CATSDPRGEMVNEQFF. In DNA, the CDR3 is TGTGCCACCAGTGACCCAAGGGGGGAGATGGTAAATGAGCAGTTCTTC.